One sample yielded the 27 T cell receptor beta chains listed below, sequenced in a study of shared clonotypes between healthy human individuals. Data came from immunoSEQ multiplex PCR; TCRdb stores just in-frame clones and leaves some out. The sample yields more than 1,200,000 clones, roughly 98.5% seen once. Sequencing input: naive CD4+ T cells sorted from blood. Indicated subset: CD45RA+ positively selected. The source is a man aged 25-45 years in good health.

The chain is built from TRBV7-9 and TRBJ2-2, with D tentatively TRBD1 (5 bases). Germline CDR1 and CDR2: SEHNR and FQNEAQ (reference sequence). The CDR3 loop spans 15 amino acids. V lost 4 bases and J lost 3, with 12 bases in between. CDR3 amino acids: CASSYGSGYTGELFF. In DNA, the CDR3 is TGTGCCAGCAGCTACGGTTCAGGGTACACCGGGGAGCTGTTTTTT.

The gene calls are TRBV5-6 and TRBJ2-7, with TRBD2 matching 15 bases. The CDR3 has 16 residues. Unmatched junction bases numbered 5, after V lost 2 bases and J lost 5 bases. Germline V gives CDR1 SGHDT, CDR2 YYEEEE. The CDR3: CASSFRTSGRENEQYF. DNA of the CDR3: TGTGCCAGCAGCTTTCGGACTAGCGGGAGGGAGAACGAGCAGTACTTC.

This clone appeared once. J is TRBJ1-2 and V is TRBV21-1; no DNA check was done on the table's D call, TRBD1. TRBV21-1 is a documented pseudogene. This CDR3 is 13 amino acids long. CDR3 protein: CASRTGGGIGYTF. The CDR3 region has the DNA TGTGCCAGCCGTACAGGGGGTGGGATTGGCTACACCTTC.

The chain carries TRBV15 and TRBJ2-1; D gene unclear. Germline CDR1 is LNHNV and CDR2 is YYDKDF (reference sequence). CDR3 size: 13 residues. The V and J ends lost 1 base and 7 bases respectively, with 8 bases between them. This CDR3 is CATSRAKYNEQFF. The CDR3 DNA is TGTGCCACCAGCAGAGCCAAATATAATGAGCAGTTCTTC.

This clone appeared once. This chain joins TRBV27 and TRBJ2-5; 7 bases match TRBD1. The CDR3 is 17 residues long. V was pared by 0 bases and J by 5 bases, with 12 bases of the junction left unmatched. Germline CDR1 reads MNHEY; CDR2 reads SMNVEV (reference sequence). CDR3 sequence reads: CASSLSPIIQGEETQYF. CDR3 DNA: TGTGCCAGCAGTTTATCTCCGATCATTCAGGGGGAGGAGACCCAGTACTTC.

This sequence joins TRBV27 and TRBJ2-1; TRBD1 agrees at 8 bases. The ends lost 5 bases at V and 3 bases at J; junction bases unmatched: 6. The CDR3 has 15 residues. Looked up from germline, CDR1 is MNHEY and CDR2 is SMNVEV (reference sequence). The CDR3 nucleotides are TGTGCCAGCAGTCTCCGGGACAGGAACTACAATGAGCAGTTCTTC. Protein: CASSLRDRNYNEQFF.

The chain couples TRBV7-9 to TRBJ2-1; the D is unclear. Germline CDR1 SEHNR, CDR2 FQNEAQ (reference sequence). The V end lost 3 bases, the J end lost 5 bases, and 11 bases lay between the germline ends. This CDR3 is built from 14 residues. CDR3 in amino acids: CASSFLTRDNEQFF. The CDR3 DNA reads TGTGCCAGCAGCTTTTTAACGCGAGACAATGAGCAGTTCTTC.

J is TRBJ1-1 and V is TRBV5-1; D uncertain. The CDR3 contains 14 residues. V lost 4 bases and J lost 1, with 11 bases in between. CDR1 is SGHRS and CDR2 is YFSETQ in the germline V gene. The CDR3 reads CASSTLQGNTEAFF. CDR3 coding DNA: TGCGCCAGCAGCACCCTTCAAGGGAACACTGAAGCTTTCTTT. Complete variable domain (other parts from reference TRBV5-1 and TRBJ1-1): KAGVTQTPRYLIKTRGQQVTLSCSPISGHRSVSWYQQTPGQGLQFLFEYFSETQRNKGNFPGRFSGRQFSNSRSEMNVSTLELGDSALYLCASSTLQGNTEAFFGQGTRLTVV.

The genes are TRBV12-5 and TRBJ2-7; D not resolved. The germline V and J ends were trimmed by 0 bases and 5 bases, with 5 bases remaining between them. CDR3 length equals 12 residues. Germline loops: CDR1 LGHNT, CDR2 FRNRAP. The CDR3 here is CASGLVRDEQYF. CDR3 sequence (DNA): TGTGCTAGTGGTTTGGTACGGGACGAGCAGTACTTC. Variable domain in full (rest from reference TRBV12-5 and TRBJ2-7): DARVTQTPRHKVTEMGQEVTMRCQPILGHNTVFWYRQTMMQGLELLAYFRNRAPLDDSGMPKDRFSAEMPDATLATLKIQPSEPRDSAVYFCASGLVRDEQYFGPGTRLTVT.

The V and J genes are TRBV7-2 and TRBJ1-4; TRBD1 matches at 7 bases. V was clipped by 0 bases and J by 3 bases; unmatched bases: 1. This CDR3 has 15 residues. Looked up from germline, CDR1 is SGHTA and CDR2 is FQGNSA. The CDR3 sequence is CASSLAQGPNEKLFF. The CDR3 bases are TGTGCCAGCAGCTTAGCACAGGGGCCTAATGAAAAACTGTTTTTT.

The chain joins TRBV28 to TRBJ1-2; 9 bases match TRBD1. V trimming: 3 bases; J trimming: 4 bases; junction bases outside the gene matches: 6. Germline V gene sequence: CDR1 MDHEN, CDR2 SYDVKM. This CDR3 contains 15 residues. This CDR3 is CASSLTGGMVYGYTF. CDR3 coding DNA: TGTGCCAGCAGTTTGACAGGGGGAATGGTCTATGGCTACACCTTC.

This clone has a single count. CDR3 DNA: TGTGCCAGCAGCCGACTAGCGAACACGCAGTTCTTC. This translates into CASSRLANTQFF. The rearrangement uses TRBV5-6 and TRBJ2-1; 8 bases are shared with TRBD2. Germline V lookup: CDR1 SGHDT, CDR2 YYEEEE. J lost 12 bases, V lost 4 bases, and 6 bases had no gene match. CDR3 length: 12 residues.

The count of this clone is one. CDR3: CASRYLRVEEGGEYGYTF. CDR3 coding DNA: TGTGCCAGCAGATATCTCAGGGTAGAGGAGGGCGGGGAGTATGGCTACACCTTC. The chain employs TRBV11-2 and TRBJ1-2, with a weak D call TRBD1 (5 bases). The CDR3 is 18 residues long. The V gene lost 6 bases and the J gene lost 5 bases, with 28 bases spanning the gap. Germline CDR1 and CDR2: SGHAT and FQNNGV.

The V call is TRBV2, the J call TRBJ2-4, with 8 bases matching TRBD1. The V gene's germline CDR1 is SNHLY and CDR2 FYNNEI. This CDR3 spans 19 amino acids. V was clipped by 5 bases and J by 1 base; unmatched bases: 16. The CDR3 here is CASSWDRSPSLVAKNIQYF. In DNA, the CDR3 is TGTGCCAGCAGTTGGGACAGGTCCCCTTCCTTAGTCGCCAAAAACATTCAGTACTTC.

The rearrangement joins TRBV7-9 to TRBJ2-1, with TRBD2 matching 10 bases. The CDR3 is made up of 15 amino acids. V shed 5 bases and J 3 bases; nucleotides not matched to a gene: 4. The V gene's germline CDR1 is SEHNR and CDR2 FQNEAQ (reference sequence). CDR3: CASSRGLADYNEQFF. For the CDR3, the DNA is TGTGCCAGCAGCCGAGGACTAGCGGACTACAATGAGCAGTTCTTC.

The V and J genes are TRBV9 and TRBJ2-3; the match to TRBD1 covers 7 bases. CDR1 is SGDLS, CDR2 YYNGEE, per germline. This CDR3 spans 13 amino acids. Unmatched junction bases numbered 6, after V lost 0 bases and J lost 11 bases. DNA of the CDR3: TGTGCCAGCAGCGTAGGAGGGCAGGGGGTGCAGTATTTT. Protein: CASSVGGQGVQYF.

V and J are TRBV5-4 and TRBJ1-5, with D perhaps TRBD1 (6 bases). The germline V gene has CDR1 SGHNT and CDR2 YYREEE (reference sequence). CDR3 length: 13 amino acids. V dropped 4 bases and J dropped 7 bases, with 12 bases sitting between them. The CDR3 sequence: CASSPGGQQPQHF. The CDR3 DNA reads TGTGCCAGCAGCCCTGGGGGGCAACAGCCCCAGCATTTT. The whole variable domain, filled in from reference TRBV5-4 and TRBJ1-5, reads ETGVTQSPTHLIKTRGQQVTLRCSSQSGHNTVSWYQQALGQGPQFIFQYYREEENGRGNFPPRFSGLQFPNYSSELNVNALELDDSALYLCASSPGGQQPQHFGDGTRLSIL.

V usage is TRBV5-4 and J usage is TRBJ2-2, with 9 positions matching TRBD1. The CDR3 sequence is 16 residues long. After removal of 0 bases from V and 6 bases from J, the junction contained 6 bases not matched to a gene. CDR1 and CDR2 (germline): SGHNT, YYREEE (reference sequence). This chain's CDR3 is CASSLARDRVSGELFF. For the CDR3, the DNA is TGTGCCAGCAGCTTGGCCAGGGACAGGGTGTCCGGGGAGCTGTTTTTT.

The rearrangement joins TRBV28 to TRBJ1-5, with TRBD1 identical over 10 bases. J gave up 1 base and V 10 bases, and 4 bases lay outside the gene matches. Germline CDR1 reads MDHEN; CDR2 reads SYDVKM. The CDR3 loop spans 14 amino acids. CDR3 DNA: TGTGCCATCCTGGGACAGGGGAGCAATCAGCCCCAGCATTTT. Translation gives CAILGQGSNQPQHF.

The chain carries TRBV25-1 and TRBJ2-5; D perhaps matches TRBD2 (5 bases). The V end lost 5 bases, the J end lost 7 bases, and 14 bases lay between the germline ends. Per the germline V gene, CDR1 is MGHDK and CDR2 is SYGVNS. CDR3 length equals 13 residues. The CDR3 is CASSFGLAGTQYF. The CDR3 nucleotides are TGTGCCAGCAGTTTCGGACTGGCGGGGACCCAGTACTTC.

The chain joins TRBV7-8 to TRBJ2-3; D is undetermined. Germline V gene lookup returns CDR1 SGHVS and CDR2 FQNEAQ. Trimming pared 1 base from V and 0 bases from J, leaving 17 bases between. CDR3 length equals 18 residues. CDR3 nucleotides: TGTGCCAGCAGCTTAGAAGTTGCCATCGGTCTTAGCACAGATACGCAGTATTTT. Translating it yields CASSLEVAIGLSTDTQYF.

This sequence joins TRBV7-9 and TRBJ2-5; no clear D. Trimming cost V 5 bases and J 1 base, with 11 bases left between them. The CDR3 is made up of 14 amino acids. Per germline, CDR1 SEHNR and CDR2 FQNEAQ (reference sequence). The CDR3 region has the DNA TGTGCCAGCAGCCCTGGTCTACTCCAAGAGACCCAGTACTTC. Protein sequence: CASSPGLLQETQYF.

The V gene is TRBV19, the J gene TRBJ1-2; D perhaps matches TRBD1 (5 bases). Germline V lookup: CDR1 LNHDA, CDR2 SQIVND (reference sequence). Trimming took 3 bases from V and 8 from J, leaving 16 bases between them. The CDR3 sequence is 14 residues long. CDR3 in amino acids: CASSIRDPIRGYTF. The CDR3 nucleotides are TGTGCCAGTAGTATCAGGGATCCGATTCGCGGCTACACCTTC. The full variable domain, in which reference TRBV19 and TRBJ1-2 provide the parts outside the CDR3, is DGGITQSPKYLFRKEGQNVTLSCEQNLNHDAMYWYRQDPGQGLRLIYYSQIVNDFQKGDIAEGYSVSREKKESFPLTVTSAQKNPTAFYLCASSIRDPIRGYTFGSGTRLTVV.

The chain uses TRBV27 and TRBJ2-1; D call uncertain. The germline V and J ends were trimmed by 3 bases and 2 bases, with 8 bases remaining between them. In germline, CDR1 is MNHEY, CDR2 SMNVEV (reference sequence). The CDR3 loop spans 14 amino acids. CDR3 DNA sequence: TGTGCCAGCAGTTTCAGGAGAACCTACAATGAGCAGTTCTTC. It translates to CASSFRRTYNEQFF.

V and J are TRBV7-8 and TRBJ2-7, with D perhaps matching TRBD1 or TRBD2 (6 bases each). The CDR3 is made up of 20 amino acids. V was cut by 0 bases and J by 1 base, with 25 bases left in between. Germline assignment: CDR1 SGHVS and CDR2 FQNEAQ. The CDR3 DNA follows: TGTGCCAGCAGCTTAGCGTCATGGCAGAACTGGGGGCTAGCGTCCTACGAGCAGTACTTC. This sequence encodes CASSLASWQNWGLASYEQYF. Full variable domain (missing parts from reference TRBV7-8 and TRBJ2-7): GAGVSQSPRYKVAKRGQDVALRCDPISGHVSLFWYQQALGQGPEFLTYFQNEAQLDKSGLPSDRFFAERPEGSVSTLKIQRTQQEDSAVYLCASSLASWQNWGLASYEQYFGPGTRLTVT.

The gene calls are TRBV19 and TRBJ2-1; 7 nucleotides match TRBD1. V shed 5 bases, J shed 4 bases, and the junction held 5 bases outside the gene matches. Germline values: CDR1 LNHDA, CDR2 SQIVND (reference sequence). The CDR3 has 14 amino acids. CDR3 in DNA: TGTGCCAGTAGTGGTAGGGGGCCTTACAATGAGCAGTTCTTC. Translating it yields CASSGRGPYNEQFF.

CDR3 in amino acids: CASSLEGGNQDEQFF. DNA for the CDR3: TGCGCCAGCAGCTTGGAGGGAGGGAATCAGGATGAGCAGTTCTTC. The rearrangement uses TRBV5-1 and TRBJ2-1, with 7 positions matching TRBD2. Germline CDR1 is SGHRS and CDR2 is YFSETQ. The V gene end was trimmed by 0 bases and the J gene end by 8 bases; junction bases not matched to a gene: 8. The CDR3 covers 15 residues.